This TCR beta chain was captured in a study of graft-versus-host responses after intestinal transplantation. Turning to the study itself: The recipients all started with anti-thymocyte globulin induction and then took tacrolimus and steroids for roughly three years.

The CDR3 extends over 16 amino acids. V dropped 5 bases and J dropped 0 bases, with 15 bases sitting between them. CDR1 and CDR2 (germline): SGHDN, FVKESK. Worth noting for this clone: Antigen unknown.

Overall study findings and caveats: In patients with graft-donor T cell macrochimerism, allograft graft-versus-host to host-versus-graft clonal ratios were high. Marrow from the recipient contained GvH clones, some of which had appeared first in ileum or blood.

Assay used: immunoSEQ multiplex PCR; TCRdb lists only in-frame clones, some missing. The sample contains tens of thousands of clones, 90% to 95% of which appear only once. This rearrangement joins TRBV14 to TRBJ2-3; D call uncertain. Material: PBMCs, obtained 16 days after intestinal transplant. The TCR originated in a human patient who received an intestinal transplant, so some T cells may come from the graft donor. CDR3 sequence: CASSSNWAVSTDTQYF. As DNA, the CDR3 is TGTGCCAGCAGCTCGAATTGGGCAGTAAGCACAGATACGCAGTATTTT.